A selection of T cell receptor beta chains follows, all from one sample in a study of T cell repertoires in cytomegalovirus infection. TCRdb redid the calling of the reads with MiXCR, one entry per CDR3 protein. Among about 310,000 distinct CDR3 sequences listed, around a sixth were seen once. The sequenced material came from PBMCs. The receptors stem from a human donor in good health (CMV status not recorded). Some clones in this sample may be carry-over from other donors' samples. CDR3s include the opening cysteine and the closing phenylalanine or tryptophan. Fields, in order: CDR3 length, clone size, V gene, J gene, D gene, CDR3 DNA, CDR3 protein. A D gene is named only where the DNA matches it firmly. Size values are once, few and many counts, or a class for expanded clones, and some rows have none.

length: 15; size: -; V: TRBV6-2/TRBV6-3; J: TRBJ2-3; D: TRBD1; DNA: TGTGCCAGCAACCTCCGGACAGGGGTTATGGATACGCAGTATTTT; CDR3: CASNLRTGVMDTQYF
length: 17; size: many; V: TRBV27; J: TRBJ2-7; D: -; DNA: TGTGCCAGCAGTCGGATGGAGCCCCAACGGGTTAGCTACGAGCAGTACTTC; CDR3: CASSRMEPQRVSYEQYF
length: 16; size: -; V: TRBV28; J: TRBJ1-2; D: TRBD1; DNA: TGTGCCAGCAGTTTCAATCCGGGACAGGGGGACTATGGCTACACCTTC; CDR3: CASSFNPGQGDYGYTF
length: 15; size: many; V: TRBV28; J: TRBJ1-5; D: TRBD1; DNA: TGTGCCAGCAGTTCACCCACGACAGGGAATCAGCCCCAGCATTTT; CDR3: CASSSPTTGNQPQHF
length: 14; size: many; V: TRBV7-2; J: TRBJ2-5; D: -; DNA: TGTGCCAGCAGCTTAGCACAGGGTGTGGAGACCCAGTACTTC; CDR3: CASSLAQGVETQYF
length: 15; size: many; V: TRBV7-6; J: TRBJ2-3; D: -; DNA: TGTGCCAGCAGCTTAGGGACAGTAAAAACAGATACGCAGTATTTT; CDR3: CASSLGTVKTDTQYF
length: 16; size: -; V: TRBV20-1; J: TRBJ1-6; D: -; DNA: TGCAGTGCTAGGGACCGGGACTCTCCCTATAATTCACCCCTCCACTTT; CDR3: CSARDRDSPYNSPLHF
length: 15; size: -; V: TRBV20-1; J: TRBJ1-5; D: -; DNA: TGCAGTGCTAGTGCCGCGGGGCAGGGCAATCAGCCCCAGCATTTT; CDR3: CSASAAGQGNQPQHF
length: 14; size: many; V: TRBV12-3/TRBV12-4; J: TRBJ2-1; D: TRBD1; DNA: TGTGCCAGCAGTCGGACAGGGCCCGGGGATGAGCAGTTCTTC; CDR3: CASSRTGPGDEQFF
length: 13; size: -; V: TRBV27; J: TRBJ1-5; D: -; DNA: TGTGCCAGCAGTGTTTTTAGCAATCAGCCCCAGCATTTT; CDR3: CASSVFSNQPQHF
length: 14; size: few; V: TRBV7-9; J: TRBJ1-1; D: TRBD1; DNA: TGTGCCAGCAGCGCGAGACAGGGGGTCACTGAAGCTTTCTTT; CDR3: CASSARQGVTEAFF
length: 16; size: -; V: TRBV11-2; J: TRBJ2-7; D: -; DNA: TGTGCCAGCAGCCCCTCCGTGCAGGCGGTAGCCTACGAGCAGTACTTC; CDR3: CASSPSVQAVAYEQYF
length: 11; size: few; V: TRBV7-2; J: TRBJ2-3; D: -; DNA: TGTGCCAGCAGGCAGACAGATACGCAGTATTTT; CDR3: CASRQTDTQYF
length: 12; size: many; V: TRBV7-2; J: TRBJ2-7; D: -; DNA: TGTGCCAGCTTTGGAGGGGCGTACGAGCAGTACTTC; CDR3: CASFGGAYEQYF
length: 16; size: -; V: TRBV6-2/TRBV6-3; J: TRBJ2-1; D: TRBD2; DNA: TGTGCCAGCAGTTGGAGCGGGGCCAGCTCCTACAATGAGCAGTTCTTC; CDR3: CASSWSGASSYNEQFF
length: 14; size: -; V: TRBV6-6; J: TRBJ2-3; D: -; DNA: TGTGCCAGCAGTTACTACGTTTCCACAGATACGCAGTATTTT; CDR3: CASSYYVSTDTQYF
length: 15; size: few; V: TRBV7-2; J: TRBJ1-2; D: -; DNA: TGTGCCAGCAGCTTCGGAGGGGACAATTGGAATGGCTACACCTTC; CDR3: CASSFGGDNWNGYTF
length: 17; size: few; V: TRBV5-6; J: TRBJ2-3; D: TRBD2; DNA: TGTGCCAGCAGCTTACGGGCTAGCGGGGGAAGCACAGATACGCAGTATTTT; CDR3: CASSLRASGGSTDTQYF
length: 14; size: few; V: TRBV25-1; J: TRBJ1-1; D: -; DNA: TGTGCCAGCAGTGAGATCCGGGACAACACTGAAGCTTTCTTT; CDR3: CASSEIRDNTEAFF
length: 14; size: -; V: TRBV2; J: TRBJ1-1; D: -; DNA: TGTGCCAGCAGTGTCGTCCCGGGACACACTGAAGCTTTCTTT; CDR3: CASSVVPGHTEAFF
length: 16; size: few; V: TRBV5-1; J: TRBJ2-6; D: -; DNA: TGCGCCAGCAGCTCGTACGGGGGGCCTGGGGCCAACGTCCTGACTTTC; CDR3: CASSSYGGPGANVLTF
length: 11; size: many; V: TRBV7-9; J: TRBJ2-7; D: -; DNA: TGTGCCAGCAGCCCCGTCTACGAGCAGTACTTC; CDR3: CASSPVYEQYF
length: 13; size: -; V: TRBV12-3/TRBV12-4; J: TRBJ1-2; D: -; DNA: TGTGCCAGCAGCTTCGTAGGGCTCTATGGCTACACCTTC; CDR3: CASSFVGLYGYTF
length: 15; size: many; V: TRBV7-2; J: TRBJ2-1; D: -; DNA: TGTGCCAGCAGCCCCGGGTCGGCGGGGATAAATGAGCAGTTCTTC; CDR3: CASSPGSAGINEQFF
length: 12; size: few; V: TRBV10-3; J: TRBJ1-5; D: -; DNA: TGTGCCATCAGTGTCGACAGTCAGCCCCAGCATTTT; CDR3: CAISVDSQPQHF
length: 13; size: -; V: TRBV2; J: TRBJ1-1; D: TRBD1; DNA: TGTGCCAGCAGGTCGGGACAGGGGTATGAAGCTTTCTTT; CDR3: CASRSGQGYEAFF
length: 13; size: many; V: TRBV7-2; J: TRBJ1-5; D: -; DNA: TGTGCCAGCAGCTTACACCCTAATCAGCCCCAGCATTTT; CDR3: CASSLHPNQPQHF
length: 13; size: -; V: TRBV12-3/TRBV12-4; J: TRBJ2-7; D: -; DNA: TGTGCCAGCAGTGCATCACCGACCTACGAGCAGTACTTC; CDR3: CASSASPTYEQYF
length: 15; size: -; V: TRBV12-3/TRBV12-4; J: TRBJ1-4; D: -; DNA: TGTGCCAGCAGTCCAAACGCAGGGGCACCTGGAAAACTGTTTTTT; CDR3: CASSPNAGAPGKLFF
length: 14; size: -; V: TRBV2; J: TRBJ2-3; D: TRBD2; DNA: TGTGCCAGCAGGCCGGGACTAGGAGCAGATACGCAGTATTTT; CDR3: CASRPGLGADTQYF
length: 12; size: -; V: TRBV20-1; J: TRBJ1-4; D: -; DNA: TGCAGTGCTAGCTTACAGGGTGAAAAACTGTTTTTT; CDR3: CSASLQGEKLFF
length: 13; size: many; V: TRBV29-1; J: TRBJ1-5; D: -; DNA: TGCAGCGTTCGGACAGACAGCAATCAGCCCCAGCATTTT; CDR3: CSVRTDSNQPQHF
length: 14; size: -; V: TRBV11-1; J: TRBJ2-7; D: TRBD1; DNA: TGTGCCAGCAGCTTAGCCCGGGACAGGGACGAGCAGTACTTC; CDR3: CASSLARDRDEQYF
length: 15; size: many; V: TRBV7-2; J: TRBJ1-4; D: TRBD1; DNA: TGTGCCAGCAGCCCGCGGACAGGGGGAGATGAAAAACTGTTTTTT; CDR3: CASSPRTGGDEKLFF
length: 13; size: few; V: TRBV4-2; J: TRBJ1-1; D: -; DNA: TGTGCCAGCAGCGGCGGGAGTGACACTGAAGCTTTCTTT; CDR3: CASSGGSDTEAFF
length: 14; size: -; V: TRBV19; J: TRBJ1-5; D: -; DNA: TGTGCCAGTGACCCTGGCGGTAACGATCGGTCCCAGCATTTT; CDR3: CASDPGGNDRSQHF
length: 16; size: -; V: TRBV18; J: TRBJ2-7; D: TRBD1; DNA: TGTGCCAGCTCTCCCCAGGGGGCACGTGGGATCTACGAGCAGTACTTC; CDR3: CASSPQGARGIYEQYF
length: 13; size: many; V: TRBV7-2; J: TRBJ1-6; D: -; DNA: TGTGCCAGCAGCGAACAAGAGGGATCACCCCTCCACTTT; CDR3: CASSEQEGSPLHF
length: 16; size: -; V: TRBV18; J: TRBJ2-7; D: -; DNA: TGTGCCAGCTCACCGGGGTTGGGCAGTCTCTCGTACGAGCAGTACTTC; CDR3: CASSPGLGSLSYEQYF
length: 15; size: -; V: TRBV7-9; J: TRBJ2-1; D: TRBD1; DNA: TGTGCCAGCAGCTCCCGGGACAGGGTGTCAAATGAGCAGTTCTTC; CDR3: CASSSRDRVSNEQFF
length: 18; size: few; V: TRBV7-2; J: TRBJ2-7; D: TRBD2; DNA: TGTGCCAGCAGCTCCTTCCCCGCTAGCGGGGGGGCTATAAACGAGCAGTACTTC; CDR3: CASSSFPASGGAINEQYF
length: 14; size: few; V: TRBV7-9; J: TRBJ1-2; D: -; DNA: TGTGCCAGCAGCTTATTCGAGGAGTTCTATGGCTACACCTTC; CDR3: CASSLFEEFYGYTF
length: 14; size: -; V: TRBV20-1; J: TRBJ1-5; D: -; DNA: TGCAGTGTGGGGGGGCAGGGGCTGGGACAGCCCCAGCATTTT; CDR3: CSVGGQGLGQPQHF
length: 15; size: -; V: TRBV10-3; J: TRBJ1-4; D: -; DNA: TGTGCCATCAGTGAGGACCTCGCAGAATACGAAAAACTGTTTTTT; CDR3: CAISEDLAEYEKLFF
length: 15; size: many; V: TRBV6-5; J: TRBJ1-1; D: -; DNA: TGTGCCAGCAGTTACTCAGGCAGGGCGAGCACTGAAGCTTTCTTT; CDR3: CASSYSGRASTEAFF
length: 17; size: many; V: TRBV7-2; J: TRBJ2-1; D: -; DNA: TGTGCCAGCAGCTTACCCTCCTTCGAGGGGAGGGGGAATGAGCAGTTCTTC; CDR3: CASSLPSFEGRGNEQFF
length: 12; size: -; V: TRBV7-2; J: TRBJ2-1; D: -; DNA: TGTGCCAGCAGCTTAGAACATAATGAGCAGTTCTTC; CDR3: CASSLEHNEQFF
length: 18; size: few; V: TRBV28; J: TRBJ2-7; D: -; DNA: TGTGCCAGCACCCTAGGGGTAAATGGAGCCACTTACGCCTACGAGCAGTACTTC; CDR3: CASTLGVNGATYAYEQYF
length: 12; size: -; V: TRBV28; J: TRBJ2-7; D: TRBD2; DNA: TGTGCCAGTGGGGGGGGGGTCTACGAGCAGTACTTC; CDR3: CASGGGVYEQYF
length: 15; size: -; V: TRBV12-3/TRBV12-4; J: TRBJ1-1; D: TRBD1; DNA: TGTGCCAGCAGACCACGGACAGGGATGGACACTGAAGCTTTCTTT; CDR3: CASRPRTGMDTEAFF
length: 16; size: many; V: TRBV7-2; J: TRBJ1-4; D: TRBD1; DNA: TGTGCCAGCAGCCTGAGTCCCGGGACAGGAAATGAAAAACTGTTTTTT; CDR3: CASSLSPGTGNEKLFF
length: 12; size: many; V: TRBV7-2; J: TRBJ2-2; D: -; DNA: TGTGCCAGCAGCTTAGGGTCCGGGGAGCTGTTTTTT; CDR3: CASSLGSGELFF
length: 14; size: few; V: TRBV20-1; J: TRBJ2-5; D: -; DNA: TGCAGTGCCGTAGTTCTCGGGTTCCAAGAGACCCAGTACTTC; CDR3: CSAVVLGFQETQYF
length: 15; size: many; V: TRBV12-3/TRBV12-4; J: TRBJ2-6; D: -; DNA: TGTGCCAGCAGACTAGGGGGAACTGGGGCCAACGTCCTGACTTTC; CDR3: CASRLGGTGANVLTF
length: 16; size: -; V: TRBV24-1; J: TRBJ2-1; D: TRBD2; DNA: TGTGCCACCAGTGACCACCGGGGGGGGCGAAACAATGAGCAGTTCTTC; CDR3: CATSDHRGGRNNEQFF